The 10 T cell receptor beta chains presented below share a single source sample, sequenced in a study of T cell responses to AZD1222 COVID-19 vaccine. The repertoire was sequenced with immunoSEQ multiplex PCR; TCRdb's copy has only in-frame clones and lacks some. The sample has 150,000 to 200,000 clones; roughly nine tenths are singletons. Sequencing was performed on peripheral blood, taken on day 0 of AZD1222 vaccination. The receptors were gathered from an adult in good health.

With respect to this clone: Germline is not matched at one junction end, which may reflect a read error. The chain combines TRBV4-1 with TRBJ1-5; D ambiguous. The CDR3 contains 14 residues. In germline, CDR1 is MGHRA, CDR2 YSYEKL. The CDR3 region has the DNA TGCGCCAGCACCCAACAACCCGGATATCAGCCCCAGCATTTT. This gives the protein CASTQQPGYQPQHF.

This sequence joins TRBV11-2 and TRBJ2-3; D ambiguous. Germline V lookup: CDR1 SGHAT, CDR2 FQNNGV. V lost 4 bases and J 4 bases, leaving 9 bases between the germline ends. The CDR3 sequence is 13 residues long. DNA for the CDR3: TGTGCCAGCAGCTCCCCCATCTCAGATACGCAGTATTTT. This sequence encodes CASSSPISDTQYF.

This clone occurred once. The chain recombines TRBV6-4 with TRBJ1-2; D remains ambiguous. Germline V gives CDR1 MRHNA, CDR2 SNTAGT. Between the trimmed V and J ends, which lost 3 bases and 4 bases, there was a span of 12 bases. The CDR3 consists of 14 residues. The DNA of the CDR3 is TGTGCCAGCAGTGAACGGTACGGATCCTATGGCTACACCTTC. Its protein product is CASSERYGSYGYTF.

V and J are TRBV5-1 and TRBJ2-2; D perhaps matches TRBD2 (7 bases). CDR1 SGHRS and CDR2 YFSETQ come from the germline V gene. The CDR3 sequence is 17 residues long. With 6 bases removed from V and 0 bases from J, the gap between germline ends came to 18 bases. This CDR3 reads CASTPSSGGANTGELFF. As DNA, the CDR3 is TGCGCCAGCACCCCATCGTCGGGGGGCGCGAACACCGGGGAGCTGTTTTTT.

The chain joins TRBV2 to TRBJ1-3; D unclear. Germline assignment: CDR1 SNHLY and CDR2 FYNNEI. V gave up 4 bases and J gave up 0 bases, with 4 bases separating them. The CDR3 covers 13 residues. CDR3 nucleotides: TGTGCCAGCAGTGGACCCTCTGGAAACACCATATATTTT. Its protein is CASSGPSGNTIYF. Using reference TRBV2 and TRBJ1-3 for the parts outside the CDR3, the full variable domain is EPEVTQTPSHQVTQMGQEVILRCVPISNHLYFYWYRQILGQKVEFLVSFYNNEISEKSEIFDDQFSVERPDGSNFTLKIRSTKLEDSAMYFCASSGPSGNTIYFGEGSWLTVV.

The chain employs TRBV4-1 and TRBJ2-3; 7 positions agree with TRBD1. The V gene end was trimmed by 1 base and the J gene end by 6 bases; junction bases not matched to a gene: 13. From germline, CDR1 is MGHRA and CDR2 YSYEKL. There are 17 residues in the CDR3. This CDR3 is CASSQVTPGQTLDTQYF. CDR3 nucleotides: TGCGCCAGCAGCCAAGTCACTCCGGGACAGACGTTGGATACGCAGTATTTT.

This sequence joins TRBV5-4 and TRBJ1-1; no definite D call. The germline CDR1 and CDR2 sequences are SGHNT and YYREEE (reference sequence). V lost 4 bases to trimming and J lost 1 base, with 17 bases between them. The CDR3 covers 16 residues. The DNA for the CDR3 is TGTGCCAGCAGCCCCAGCGAATTAACAACGAACACTGAAGCTTTCTTT. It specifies CASSPSELTTNTEAFF.

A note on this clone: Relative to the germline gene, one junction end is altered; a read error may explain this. The CDR3 reads CVSMSARTYEQYF. In DNA, the CDR3 is TGTGTCAGCATGTCGGCCCGCACCTACGAGCAGTACTTC. The V and J genes are TRBV25-1 and TRBJ2-7; unclear D gene. Germline V gene data show CDR1 as MGHDK and CDR2 as SYGVNS. The CDR3 consists of 13 residues.

The CDR3 reads CASSQNTEAFF. CDR3 nucleotide sequence: TGCGCCAGCAGCCAGAACACTGAAGCTTTCTTT. The V gene is TRBV4-1, the J gene TRBJ1-1; no reliable D call. The V gene lost 3 bases and the J gene lost 1 base, with 0 bases spanning the gap. Germline-derived CDR1 and CDR2 are MGHRA and YSYEKL. This CDR3 has 11 residues.

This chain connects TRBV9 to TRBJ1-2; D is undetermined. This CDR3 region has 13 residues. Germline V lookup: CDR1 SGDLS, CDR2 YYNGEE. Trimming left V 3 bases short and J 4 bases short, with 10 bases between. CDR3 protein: CASSEGGFYGYTF. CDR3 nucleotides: TGTGCCAGCAGCGAGGGAGGGTTCTATGGCTACACCTTC.